These 26 T cell receptor beta chains were sequenced from one sample in a study of T cells after somatic rescue of genetic block. Generated by immunoSEQ multiplex PCR, the TCRdb table keeps only in-frame clones and is missing some. The sample consists of some 12,000 clones, roughly two thirds of them appearing once. The sequenced sample consisted of peripheral blood mononuclear cells (PBMCs). Receptor source: a boy between 10 and 17 years old.

In this sample, this clone turned up a few times. The V gene is TRBV18, the J gene TRBJ1-3; tentative D call: TRBD1 (5 bases). This CDR3 contains 13 residues. The ends were cut back, 3 bases at V and 4 bases at J, with 7 bases in the middle. From germline, CDR1 is KGHSH and CDR2 LQKENI. CDR3 residues: CASSPGPGNTIYF. The CDR3 DNA reads TGTGCCAGCTCACCGGGACCGGGAAACACCATATATTTT.

This clone was detected once. The chain joins TRBV6-5 to TRBJ2-7, with TRBD1 as a possible D gene (6 bases). The germline V gene has CDR1 MNHEY and CDR2 SVGAGI. The CDR3 is 15 residues long. The V end lost 2 bases, the J end lost 5 bases, and 16 bases lay between the germline ends. CDR3 region: CASSYTGKGVNEQYF. The CDR3 DNA reads TGTGCCAGCAGTTACACAGGGAAGGGGGTAAACGAGCAGTACTTC.

Only a few counts were recorded for this clone. CDR3 region: CASSLGHRETQYF. The CDR3 nucleotides are TGTGCCAGCAGCTTAGGCCACCGAGAGACCCAGTACTTC. This chain links TRBV11-2 with TRBJ2-5; no clear D. This CDR3 contains 13 residues. Trimming cost V 1 base and J 4 bases, with 7 bases left between them. Germline V gene lookup returns CDR1 SGHAT and CDR2 FQNNGV.

The V gene is TRBV2, the J gene TRBJ1-1; D is ambiguous. The V end was cut by 6 bases, the J end by 1 base, with 12 bases between. Germline values: CDR1 SNHLY, CDR2 FYNNEI. There are 14 residues in the CDR3. The CDR3 nucleotides read TGTGCCAGCAGCTTCGGACTAGCGAACACTGAAGCTTTCTTT. Protein sequence: CASSFGLANTEAFF.

This clone has a handful of counts. V usage is TRBV9 and J usage is TRBJ1-6; perhaps TRBD1 as D (5 bases). CDR1 is SGDLS and CDR2 is YYNGEE in the germline V gene. The CDR3 loop spans 13 amino acids. V lost 0 bases to trimming and J lost 10 bases, with 8 bases between them. The CDR3 sequence is CASSVDRMSPLHF. The CDR3 coding sequence is TGTGCCAGCAGCGTAGACAGGATGTCACCCCTCCACTTT.

The chain uses TRBV4-1 and TRBJ2-7; TRBD2 aligns across 12 bases. Germline CDR1 and CDR2: MGHRA and YSYEKL. V lost 1 base, J lost 2 bases, and 0 bases stayed unmatched. The CDR3 length is 15 residues. The CDR3 DNA is TGCGCCAGCAGCCAAGGACTAGCGGGGGCCTACGAGCAGTACTTC. Translation gives CASSQGLAGAYEQYF.

The gene calls are TRBV18 and TRBJ2-1, with TRBD2 matching over 13 bases. From germline, CDR1 is KGHSH and CDR2 LQKENI. The J segment lost 4 bases and the V segment lost 3 bases, leaving 0 bases of the junction unmatched. This CDR3 region has 15 residues. This CDR3 is CASSPGLAGYNEQFF. CDR3 nucleotides: TGTGCCAGCTCACCGGGACTAGCGGGGTACAATGAGCAGTTCTTC.

The chain employs TRBV29-1 and TRBJ2-5, with D perhaps TRBD1 (7 bases). This CDR3 has 14 residues. Trimming took 6 bases from V and 7 from J, leaving 21 bases between them. Germline CDR1 reads SQVTM; CDR2 reads ANQGSEA. In nucleotides, the CDR3 is TGCAGCGTCGCGCGGGACAGCCCCGTTGGGACCCAGTACTTC. Translating gives CSVARDSPVGTQYF.

This rearrangement joins TRBV5-1 to TRBJ2-5, with 7 bases fitting TRBD1. Germline V gene sequence: CDR1 SGHRS, CDR2 YFSETQ. J was trimmed by 3 bases and V by 3 bases; bases with no gene match: 5. The CDR3 consists of 14 residues. CDR3 DNA: TGCGCCAGCAGCTGGAACAGGGGAAAAGAGACCCAGTACTTC. Translated, it gives CASSWNRGKETQYF.

The CDR3 bases are TGTGCCAGCAGTTTACTAGCGGGGCAAGAGACCCAGTACTTC. Translation: CASSLLAGQETQYF. The rearrangement uses TRBV5-8 and TRBJ2-5; 10 nucleotides match TRBD2. The V gene end was trimmed by 5 bases and the J gene end by 2 bases; junction bases not matched to a gene: 3. The CDR3 spans 14 residues. Germline V gene sequence: CDR1 SGHTS, CDR2 YDEGEE.

This clone appeared a single time. The rearrangement uses TRBV6-1 and TRBJ2-7, with D tentatively TRBD2 (6 bases). The CDR3 loop spans 13 amino acids. V was trimmed by 11 bases and J by 2 bases, leaving 16 bases between them. CDR1 and CDR2 from the germline V gene are MNHNS and SASEGT. This CDR3 reads CAETVREAYEQYF. The CDR3 coding sequence is TGTGCCGAAACAGTCAGGGAGGCCTACGAGCAGTACTTC.

The chain is built from TRBV6-1 and TRBJ2-7; perhaps TRBD1 as D (5 bases). The V end lost 3 bases, the J end lost 2 bases, and 8 bases lay between the germline ends. The CDR3 runs 13 residues. Germline values: CDR1 MNHNS, CDR2 SASEGT. This CDR3 is CASSEAQAYEQYF. As DNA, the CDR3 is TGTGCCAGCAGTGAGGCACAGGCCTACGAGCAGTACTTC.

This clone is judged medium-sized. The chain employs TRBV10-2 and TRBJ1-5; no firm D call. This CDR3 region has 15 residues. V was shortened by 7 bases and J by 2 bases, with 15 bases between the two germline ends. Germline assignment: CDR1 WSHSY and CDR2 SAAADI. The CDR3 DNA is TGCGCCAGCAAAAATTTGGGAGCTGGCAATCAGCCCCAGCATTTT. The encoded protein is CASKNLGAGNQPQHF.

The chain is built from TRBV11-2 and TRBJ2-3; no clear D. Trimming cost V 2 bases and J 1 base, with 10 bases left between them. Per the germline V gene, CDR1 is SGHAT and CDR2 is FQNNGV. The CDR3 is 15 amino acids. Here the CDR3 DNA reads TGTGCCAGCAGCTTACAGTTATGGGGCACAGATACGCAGTATTTT. Residues: CASSLQLWGTDTQYF. Variable domain in full (rest from reference TRBV11-2 and TRBJ2-3): EAGVAQSPRYKIIEKRQSVAFWCNPISGHATLYWYQQILGQGPKLLIQFQNNGVVDDSQLPKDRFSAERLKGVDSTLKIQPAKLEDSAVYLCASSLQLWGTDTQYFGPGTRLTVL.

V gene TRBV18 combines with J gene TRBJ1-3; D is perhaps TRBD1 (5 bases). The CDR3 is 16 amino acids. V dropped 3 bases and J dropped 0 bases, with 12 bases sitting between them. Per germline, CDR1 KGHSH and CDR2 LQKENI. The CDR3 DNA follows: TGTGCCAGCTCACCCGTGGGGCAGGACTCTGGAAACACCATATATTTT. It codes for CASSPVGQDSGNTIYF.

The gene calls are TRBV19 and TRBJ2-6; no clear D. CDR3 length equals 15 residues. Germline V lookup: CDR1 LNHDA, CDR2 SQIVND (reference sequence). The germline V and J ends were trimmed by 3 bases and 0 bases, with 6 bases remaining between them. The CDR3 loop reads CASSIRGSGANVLTF. The DNA of the CDR3 is TGTGCCAGTAGTATCAGAGGCTCTGGGGCCAACGTCCTGACTTTC.

The CDR3: CASSSHDKPDEKLFF. The CDR3 bases are TGCGCCAGCAGCTCCCACGACAAACCAGATGAAAAACTGTTTTTT. V gene TRBV5-1 combines with J gene TRBJ1-4; D not resolved. V dropped 3 bases and J dropped 6 bases, with 15 bases sitting between them. The germline V gene encodes CDR1 SGHRS and CDR2 YFSETQ. This CDR3 has 15 amino acids.

This chain uses TRBV18 with TRBJ2-7; the D is unclear. Germline-derived CDR1 and CDR2 are KGHSH and LQKENI. Between the trimmed V and J ends, which lost 3 bases and 1 base, there was a span of 7 bases. CDR3 length: 13 amino acids. CDR3 nucleotides: TGTGCCAGCTCACCGTACTTATCCTACGAGCAGTACTTC. It codes for CASSPYLSYEQYF. Complete variable domain (other parts from reference TRBV18 and TRBJ2-7): NAGVMQNPRHLVRRRGQEARLRCSPMKGHSHVYWYRQLPEEGLKFMVYLQKENIIDESGMPKERFSAEFPKEGPSILRIQQVVRGDSAAYFCASSPYLSYEQYFGPGTRLTVT.

The rearrangement uses TRBV4-1 and TRBJ2-2, with D unresolved. With 4 bases removed from V and 5 bases from J, the gap between germline ends came to 8 bases. This CDR3 is 13 amino acids long. Germline CDR1 and CDR2: MGHRA and YSYEKL. The chain's CDR3 is CASSLWETGELFF. For the CDR3, the DNA is TGCGCCAGCAGCCTATGGGAAACCGGGGAGCTGTTTTTT.

The rearrangement links TRBV18 to TRBJ2-3, with a tentative D call TRBD2 (5 bases). Germline V gene lookup returns CDR1 KGHSH and CDR2 LQKENI. The CDR3 covers 15 residues. The V end was cut by 6 bases, the J end by 0 bases, with 13 bases between. CDR3 DNA: TGTGCCAGCTCGCGCCGGGAACAGAGCACAGATACGCAGTATTTT. This translates into CASSRREQSTDTQYF.

This chain joins TRBV13 and TRBJ1-1; D gene unclear. In germline, CDR1 is PRHDT, CDR2 FYEKMQ (reference sequence). The CDR3 runs 16 residues. Trimming left V 5 bases short and J 8 bases short, with 24 bases between. As DNA, the CDR3 is TGTGCCAGCAGCCCAAAGGCCCCCGGACTGTTACGGGAAGCTTTCTTT. As protein: CASSPKAPGLLREAFF. The variable domain in full, with the rest retrieved from reference TRBV13 and TRBJ1-1, is AAGVIQSPRHLIKEKRETATLKCYPIPRHDTVYWYQQGPGQDPQFLISFYEKMQSDKGSIPDRFSAQQFSDYHSELNMSSLELGDSALYFCASSPKAPGLLREAFFGQGTRLTVV.

The V and J genes are TRBV7-6 and TRBJ2-5, with 8 bases that match TRBD2. The germline V gene has CDR1 SGHVS and CDR2 FNYEAQ. Trimming took 4 bases from V and 1 from J; bases not matched to a gene: 5. This CDR3 comprises 15 residues. CDR3: CASSSRGGTQETQYF. Written as DNA, the CDR3 is TGTGCCAGCAGCTCCCGGGGGGGGACCCAAGAGACCCAGTACTTC.

The chain recombines TRBV4-1 with TRBJ2-5; D unclear. The CDR3 covers 12 residues. Trimming cost V 0 bases and J 5 bases, with 4 bases left between them. Germline loops: CDR1 MGHRA, CDR2 YSYEKL. The CDR3 region is CASSQDRETQYF. Written as DNA, the CDR3 is TGCGCCAGCAGCCAAGATAGGGAGACCCAGTACTTC.

This sequence joins TRBV5-1 and TRBJ1-1; D not certain. The CDR3 is made up of 11 amino acids. V shed 7 bases and J shed 0 bases, with 4 bases lying between them. Germline-derived CDR1 and CDR2 are SGHRS and YFSETQ. The CDR3 here is CASALNTEAFF. The DNA for the CDR3 is TGCGCCAGCGCCCTGAACACTGAAGCTTTCTTT. The whole variable domain, remainder taken from reference TRBV5-1 and TRBJ1-1, is KAGVTQTPRYLIKTRGQQVTLSCSPISGHRSVSWYQQTPGQGLQFLFEYFSETQRNKGNFPGRFSGRQFSNSRSEMNVSTLELGDSALYLCASALNTEAFFGQGTRLTVV.

This chain connects TRBV7-9 to TRBJ1-2, with D possibly matching TRBD1 (6 bases). CDR1 and CDR2 (germline): SEHNR, FQNEAQ (reference sequence). The CDR3 totals 14 residues. Trimming took off 1 base at V and 8 bases at J, with 14 bases between the two ends. CDR3 nucleotide sequence: TGTGCCAGCAGCTTAGGGGACACTCTGGGGGGCTACACCTTC. The encoded protein is CASSLGDTLGGYTF.

The V gene is TRBV5-1, the J gene TRBJ2-5; D possibly corresponds to TRBD1 (6 bases). The ends were cut back, 4 bases at V and 4 bases at J, with 17 bases in the middle. The CDR3 spans 15 residues. In germline, CDR1 is SGHRS, CDR2 YFSETQ. The CDR3 protein is CASSVLLTGLETQYF. The CDR3 DNA sequence: TGCGCCAGCAGCGTACTGTTGACAGGACTAGAGACCCAGTACTTC.